Sequencing of this T cell receptor (beta chain) was carried out in a study of blood T cell repertoires in COVID-19. Study summary: Sources were T cells, B-cell-depleted T cells, or PBMCs; the material itself was cDNA or gDNA.

The CDR3 runs to 14 residues. Per the germline V gene, CDR1 is LGHNT and CDR2 is FRNRAP. V lost 7 bases, J lost 2 bases, and 14 bases lay in between. Methods used by the authors: Amplified reference gene primers provided the basis for estimating nucleated cell counts. Assay used: immunoSEQ multiplex PCR; TCRdb lists only in-frame clones, some missing. V and J calls and clone size are copied from that table; D and trimming were computed from the DNA. This sample yields fewer than 350,000 clones, of which approximately 85% are seen a single time; around 2.1% belongs to the top ten. This clone showed up just once.

Sequencing was done on a sample of PBMCs or T cells enriched from blood (not recorded which). The sequence was collected from a man in his thirties or forties who had recovered from COVID-19. This chain joins TRBV12-5 and TRBJ2-5; weak D call: TRBD1 (5 bases). This CDR3 reads CASALRGKQETQYF. The CDR3 DNA follows: TGTGCTAGTGCCCTAAGGGGAAAACAAGAGACCCAGTACTTC.